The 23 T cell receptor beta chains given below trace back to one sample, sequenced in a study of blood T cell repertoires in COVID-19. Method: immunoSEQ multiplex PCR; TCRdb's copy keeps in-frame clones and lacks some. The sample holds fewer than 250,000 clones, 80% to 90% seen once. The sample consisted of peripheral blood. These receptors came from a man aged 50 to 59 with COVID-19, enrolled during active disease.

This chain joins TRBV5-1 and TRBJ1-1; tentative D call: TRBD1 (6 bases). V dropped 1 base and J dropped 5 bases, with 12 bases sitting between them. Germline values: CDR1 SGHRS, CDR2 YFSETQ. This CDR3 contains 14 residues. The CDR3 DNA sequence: TGCGCCAGCAGCTTGCCGGGGGGCGGAACTGAAGCTTTCTTT. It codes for CASSLPGGGTEAFF.

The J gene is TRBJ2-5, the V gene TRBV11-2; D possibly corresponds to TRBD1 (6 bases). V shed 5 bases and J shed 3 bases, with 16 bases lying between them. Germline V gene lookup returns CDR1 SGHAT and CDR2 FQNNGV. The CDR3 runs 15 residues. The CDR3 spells CASSPRGYREETQYF. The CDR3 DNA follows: TGTGCCAGCAGCCCGAGAGGATACAGGGAAGAGACCCAGTACTTC.

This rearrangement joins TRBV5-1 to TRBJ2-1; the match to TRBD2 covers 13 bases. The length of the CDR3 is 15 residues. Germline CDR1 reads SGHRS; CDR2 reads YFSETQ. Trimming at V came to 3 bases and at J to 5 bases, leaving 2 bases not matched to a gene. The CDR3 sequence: CASSSGLAGDNEQFF. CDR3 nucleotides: TGCGCCAGCAGCTCTGGACTAGCGGGAGACAATGAGCAGTTCTTC.

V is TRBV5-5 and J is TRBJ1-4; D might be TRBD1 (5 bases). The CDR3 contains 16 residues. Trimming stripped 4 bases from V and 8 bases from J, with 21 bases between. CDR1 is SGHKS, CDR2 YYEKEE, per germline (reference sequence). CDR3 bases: TGTGCCAGCAGCCTCGTGCCTAGGGGCTTGGGAGAAAAACTGTTTTTT. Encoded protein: CASSLVPRGLGEKLFF.

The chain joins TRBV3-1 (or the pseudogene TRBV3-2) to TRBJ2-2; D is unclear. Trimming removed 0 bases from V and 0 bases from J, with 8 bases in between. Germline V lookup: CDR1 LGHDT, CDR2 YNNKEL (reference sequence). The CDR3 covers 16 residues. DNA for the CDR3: TGTGCCAGCAGCCAAGATATCGGTACGAACACCGGGGAGCTGTTTTTT. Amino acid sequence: CASSQDIGTNTGELFF.

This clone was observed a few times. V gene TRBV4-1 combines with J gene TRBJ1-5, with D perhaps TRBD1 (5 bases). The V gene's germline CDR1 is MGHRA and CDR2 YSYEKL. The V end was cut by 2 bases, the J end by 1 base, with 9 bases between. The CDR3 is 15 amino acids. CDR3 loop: CASSQQGGSNQPQHF. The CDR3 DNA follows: TGCGCCAGCAGCCAACAGGGTGGAAGCAATCAGCCCCAGCATTTT.

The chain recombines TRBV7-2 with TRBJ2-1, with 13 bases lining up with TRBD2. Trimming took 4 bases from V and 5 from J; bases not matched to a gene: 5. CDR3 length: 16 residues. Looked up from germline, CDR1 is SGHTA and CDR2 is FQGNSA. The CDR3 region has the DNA TGTGCCAGCAGCTCCGGACTAGCGGGAGTAGACAATGAGCAGTTCTTC. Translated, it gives CASSSGLAGVDNEQFF.

The CDR3 region is CASSTNRVGETQYF. CDR3 in DNA: TGTGCCAGTAGTACCAACAGGGTTGGAGAGACCCAGTACTTC. The chain links TRBV19 to TRBJ2-5, with D possibly being TRBD1 (6 bases). This CDR3 is built from 14 residues. Trimming cost V 4 bases and J 4 bases, with 13 bases left between them. Looked up from germline, CDR1 is LNHDA and CDR2 is SQIVND (reference sequence).

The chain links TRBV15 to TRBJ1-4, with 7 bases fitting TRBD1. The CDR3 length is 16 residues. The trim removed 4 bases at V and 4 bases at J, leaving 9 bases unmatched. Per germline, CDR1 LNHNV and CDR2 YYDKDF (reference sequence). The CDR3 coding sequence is TGTGCCACCAGCACTACCTGGGACAGATATAATGAAAAACTGTTTTTT. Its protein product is CATSTTWDRYNEKLFF.

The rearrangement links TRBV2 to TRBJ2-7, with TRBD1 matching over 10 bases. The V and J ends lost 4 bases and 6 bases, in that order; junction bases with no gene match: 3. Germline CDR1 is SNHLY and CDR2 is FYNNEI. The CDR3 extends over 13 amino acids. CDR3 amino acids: CASSGQGAGEQYF. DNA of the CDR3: TGTGCCAGCAGTGGACAGGGGGCCGGCGAGCAGTACTTC.

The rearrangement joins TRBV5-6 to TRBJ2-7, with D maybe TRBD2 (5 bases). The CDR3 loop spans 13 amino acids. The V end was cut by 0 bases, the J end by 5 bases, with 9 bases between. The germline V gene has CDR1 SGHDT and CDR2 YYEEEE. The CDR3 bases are TGTGCCAGCAGCTTGGCGAGGGAAGACGAGCAGTACTTC. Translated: CASSLAREDEQYF.

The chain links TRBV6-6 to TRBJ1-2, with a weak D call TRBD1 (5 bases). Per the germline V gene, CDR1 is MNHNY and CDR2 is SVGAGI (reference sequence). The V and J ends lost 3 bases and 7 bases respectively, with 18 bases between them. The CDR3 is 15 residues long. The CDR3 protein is CASSYRQGGFSGYTF. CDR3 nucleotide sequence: TGTGCCAGCAGTTATAGGCAGGGTGGGTTTAGTGGCTACACCTTC.

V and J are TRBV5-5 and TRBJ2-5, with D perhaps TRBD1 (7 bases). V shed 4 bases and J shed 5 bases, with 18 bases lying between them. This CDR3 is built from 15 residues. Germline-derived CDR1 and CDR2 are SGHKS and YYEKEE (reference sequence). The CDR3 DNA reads TGTGCCAGCAGCAGTTCTCGACAGGGACTGGAGACCCAGTACTTC. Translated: CASSSSRQGLETQYF.

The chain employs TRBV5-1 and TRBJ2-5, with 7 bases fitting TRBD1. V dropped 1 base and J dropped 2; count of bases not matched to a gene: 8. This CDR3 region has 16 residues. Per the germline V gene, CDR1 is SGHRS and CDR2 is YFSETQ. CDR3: CASSLLKGQLQETQYF. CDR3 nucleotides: TGCGCCAGCAGCTTGTTGAAGGGACAGCTTCAAGAGACCCAGTACTTC.

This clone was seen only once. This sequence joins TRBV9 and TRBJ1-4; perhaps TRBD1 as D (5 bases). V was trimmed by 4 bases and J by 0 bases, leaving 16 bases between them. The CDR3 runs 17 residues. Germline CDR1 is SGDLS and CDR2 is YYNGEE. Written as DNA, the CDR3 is TGTGCCAGCAGCCTTGACAGAGAACAAACAACTAATGAAAAACTGTTTTTT. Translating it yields CASSLDREQTTNEKLFF.

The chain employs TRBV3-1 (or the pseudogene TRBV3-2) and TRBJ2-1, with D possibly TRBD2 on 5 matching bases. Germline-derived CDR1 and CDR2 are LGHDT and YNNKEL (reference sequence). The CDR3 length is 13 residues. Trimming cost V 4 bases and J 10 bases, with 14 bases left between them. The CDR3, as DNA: TGTGCCAGCAGCCGTGAAGGGAGCGAAGAGCAGTTCTTC. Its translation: CASSREGSEEQFF.

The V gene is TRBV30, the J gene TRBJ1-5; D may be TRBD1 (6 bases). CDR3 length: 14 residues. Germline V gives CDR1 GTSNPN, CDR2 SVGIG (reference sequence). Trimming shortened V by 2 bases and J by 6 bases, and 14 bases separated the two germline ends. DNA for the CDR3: TGTGCCTGGAGTTCCGGACAGAAAGGTCAGCCCCAGCATTTT. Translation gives CAWSSGQKGQPQHF.

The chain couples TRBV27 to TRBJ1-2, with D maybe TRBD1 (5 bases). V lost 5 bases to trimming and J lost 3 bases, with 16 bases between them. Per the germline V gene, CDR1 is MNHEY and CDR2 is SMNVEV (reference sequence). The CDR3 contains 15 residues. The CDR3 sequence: CASSLLGGAYYGYTF. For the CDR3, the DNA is TGTGCCAGCAGTCTTTTAGGAGGGGCATACTATGGCTACACCTTC.

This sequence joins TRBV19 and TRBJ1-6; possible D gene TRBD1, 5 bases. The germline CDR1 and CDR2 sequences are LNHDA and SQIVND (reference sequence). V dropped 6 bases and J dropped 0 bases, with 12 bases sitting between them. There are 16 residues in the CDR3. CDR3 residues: CASSRLGPSYNSPLHF. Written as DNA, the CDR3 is TGTGCCAGTAGCCGCCTGGGGCCCTCCTATAATTCACCCCTCCACTTT.

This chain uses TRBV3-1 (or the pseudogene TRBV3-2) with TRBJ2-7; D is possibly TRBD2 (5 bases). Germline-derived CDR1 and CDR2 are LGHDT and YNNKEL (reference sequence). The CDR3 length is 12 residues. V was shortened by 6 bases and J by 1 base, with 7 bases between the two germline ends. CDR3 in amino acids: CASRGSSYEQYF. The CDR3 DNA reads TGTGCCAGCAGGGGGAGTTCCTACGAGCAGTACTTC.

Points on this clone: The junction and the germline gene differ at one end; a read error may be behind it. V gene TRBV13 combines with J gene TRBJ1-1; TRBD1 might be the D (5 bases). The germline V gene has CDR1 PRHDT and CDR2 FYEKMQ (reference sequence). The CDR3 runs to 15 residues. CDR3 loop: CASRLGMTANTEAFF. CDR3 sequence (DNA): TGTGCCAGCCGCTTAGGGATGACAGCTAACACTGAAGCTTTCTTT.

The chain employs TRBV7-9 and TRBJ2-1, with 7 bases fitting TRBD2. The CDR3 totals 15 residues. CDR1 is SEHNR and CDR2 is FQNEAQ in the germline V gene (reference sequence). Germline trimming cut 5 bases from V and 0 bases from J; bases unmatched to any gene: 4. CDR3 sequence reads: CASSPGLYSYNEQFF. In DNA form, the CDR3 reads TGTGCCAGCAGCCCGGGACTATACTCCTACAATGAGCAGTTCTTC.

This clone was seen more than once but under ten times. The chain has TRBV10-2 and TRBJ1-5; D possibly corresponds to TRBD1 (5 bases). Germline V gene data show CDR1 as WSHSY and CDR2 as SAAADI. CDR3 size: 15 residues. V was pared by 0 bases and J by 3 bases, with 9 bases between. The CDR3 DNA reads TGCGCCAGCAGTGAGTCGACAGAGTTCAATCAGCCCCAGCATTTT. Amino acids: CASSESTEFNQPQHF.